The rows below give T cell receptor beta chains drawn from one sample of a study of technical replicates of blood from several donors. Using immunoSEQ multiplex PCR, the repertoire was profiled, and TCRdb retains in-frame clones only, with some absent. The sample yields roughly 81,000 clones, 65% to 90% seen once. Sequenced sample: PBMCs. The receptors were sampled from a human donor in good health. Some clones in this sample may be carry-over from other donors' samples. Each CDR3 is given with its conserved first and last residue. D genes are given only for firm matches. Clone size is stated in some rows and not others, as once, few, many or a class when expanded.

V gene	D gene	clone size	J gene	CDR3 protein	CDR3 DNA
TRBV4-1	TRBD1	NA	TRBJ2-1	CASSQDRDRGFSYNEQFF	TGCGCCAGCAGCCAAGATAGAGACAGGGGATTCTCCTACAATGAGCAGTTCTTC
TRBV5-4	TRBD2	medium-sized	TRBJ2-5	CASSLVLAGYQETQYF	TGTGCCAGCAGCTTGGTTTTAGCGGGGTACCAAGAGACCCAGTACTTC
TRBV30	NA	NA	TRBJ2-3	CAWTSGLGTDTQYF	TGTGCCTGGACCTCCGGACTGGGCACAGATACGCAGTATTTT
TRBV4-1	NA	NA	TRBJ2-2	CASSQDFTANTGELFF	TGCGCCAGCAGCCAAGATTTCACAGCGAACACCGGGGAGCTGTTTTTT
TRBV7-2	NA	NA	TRBJ2-7	CASSLGWVWAGTYEQYF	TGTGCCAGCAGCTTAGGTTGGGTCTGGGCGGGTACCTACGAGCAGTACTTC
TRBV5-5	TRBD1	NA	TRBJ1-2	CASSLWQGARGYTF	TGTGCCAGCAGCTTGTGGCAGGGGGCTAGAGGCTACACCTTC
TRBV7-2	NA	once	TRBJ1-5	CASSLDTDRHQPQHF	TGTGCCAGCAGCTTAGACACCGACAGGCATCAGCCCCAGCATTTT
TRBV10-3	NA	NA	TRBJ2-5	CAISDGESDQETQYF	TGTGCCATCAGTGACGGAGAGAGTGACCAAGAGACCCAGTACTTC
TRBV7-8	TRBD1	NA	TRBJ1-5	CASSLQGQGGQPQHF	TGTGCCAGCAGCTTACAGGGACAGGGTGGGCAGCCCCAGCATTTT
TRBV7-9	NA	NA	TRBJ2-7	CASSFSAGLSSYEQYF	TGTGCCAGCAGCTTCAGCGCGGGGCTCAGCTCCTACGAGCAGTACTTC
TRBV25-1	NA	NA	TRBJ2-5	CASSEYIEETQYF	TGTGCCAGCAGTGAATACATTGAAGAGACCCAGTACTTC
TRBV2	NA	NA	TRBJ1-3	CASTGGTGISGNTIYF	TGTGCCAGCACCGGAGGAACAGGGATTTCCGGAAACACCATATATTTT
TRBV7-2	TRBD2	few	TRBJ2-3	CASSTRTSGRGTDTQYF	TGTGCCAGCAGCACGAGGACTAGCGGGAGGGGCACAGATACGCAGTATTTT
TRBV6-1	NA	NA	TRBJ2-3	CASSPGWGTDTQYF	TGTGCCAGCAGCCCAGGGTGGGGCACAGATACGCAGTATTTT
TRBV5-4	NA	NA	TRBJ2-5	CASRPGVQETQYF	TGTGCCAGCCGCCCGGGGGTGCAAGAGACCCAGTACTTC
TRBV19	NA	NA	TRBJ2-5	CASSQRQGGVETQYF	TGTGCCAGTAGTCAGCGACAGGGAGGCGTTGAGACCCAGTACTTC
TRBV7-8	TRBD1	once	TRBJ2-7	CASSLVTDRGEQYF	TGTGCCAGCAGCTTAGTTACGGACAGGGGCGAGCAGTACTTC
TRBV10-1	NA	NA	TRBJ1-4	CASSLGEASEKLFF	TGCGCCAGCAGTTTAGGGGAGGCGAGTGAAAAACTGTTTTTT
TRBV7-9	NA	NA	TRBJ2-7	CASGEPSSYEQYF	TGTGCCAGCGGAGAACCCTCCTCCTACGAGCAGTACTTC
TRBV7-6	NA	NA	TRBJ2-2	CASSPTPPGVGELFF	TGTGCCAGCAGCCCCACGCCACCAGGCGTCGGGGAGCTGTTTTTT
TRBV6-1	TRBD2	NA	TRBJ2-7	CASRSTSGDSYEQYF	TGTGCCAGCAGGTCGACTAGCGGGGACTCATACGAGCAGTACTTC
TRBV27	TRBD2	once	TRBJ2-1	CASSLVAGVHEQFF	TGTGCCAGCAGTCTAGTAGCGGGAGTCCATGAGCAGTTCTTC
TRBV5-4	TRBD2	NA	TRBJ2-3	CASSFSFFAGGSTDTQYF	TGTGCCAGCAGCTTTTCATTCTTCGCGGGGGGGAGCACAGATACGCAGTATTTT
TRBV5-1	TRBD2	NA	TRBJ2-7	CASRPGTSGGLSSYEQYF	TGCGCCAGCAGGCCTGGCACTAGCGGGGGCCTCAGCTCCTACGAGCAGTACTTC
TRBV11-2	NA	few	TRBJ1-2	CASSPQGLLGYTF	TGTGCCAGCAGCCCCCAGGGGCTCCTCGGCTACACCTTC
TRBV5-1	NA	NA	TRBJ1-1	CASSLGGGNTEAFF	TGCGCCAGCAGCTTGGGAGGCGGTAACACTGAAGCTTTCTTT
TRBV5-1	TRBD2	NA	TRBJ2-7	CASRTSETYEQYF	TGCGCCAGCCGCACTAGCGAGACCTACGAGCAGTACTTC
TRBV6-5	NA	NA	TRBJ2-5	CASRSGSTLQETQYF	TGTGCCAGCAGGTCCGGGTCAACCCTCCAAGAGACCCAGTACTTC
TRBV7-9	TRBD2	NA	TRBJ2-7	CASSSGLAGVIYEQYF	TGTGCCAGCAGCTCAGGACTAGCGGGAGTCATCTACGAGCAGTACTTC
TRBV4-2	NA	NA	TRBJ2-3	CASSQDSGDTQYF	TGTGCCAGCAGCCAAGATTCAGGGGATACGCAGTATTTT
TRBV7-2	NA	NA	TRBJ1-2	CASSLQRNYGYTF	TGTGCCAGCAGTCTACAGAGAAACTATGGCTACACCTTC
TRBV5-1	NA	NA	TRBJ2-7	CASCERGLIDEQYF	TGCGCCAGCTGCGAGAGAGGTCTTATCGACGAGCAGTACTTC
TRBV5-1	TRBD1	NA	TRBJ2-3	CACKTSGQTTDTQYF	TGCGCCTGCAAAACCTCGGGACAGACCACAGATACGCAGTATTTT
TRBV7-2	NA	NA	TRBJ2-7	CASSLTNRVNEQYF	TGTGCCAGCAGCTTAACGAACAGGGTAAACGAGCAGTACTTC
TRBV6-1	NA	NA	TRBJ1-2	CASSADSPGYTF	TGTGCCAGCAGTGCGGACAGCCCCGGCTACACCTTC
TRBV10-3	TRBD1	NA	TRBJ2-3	CAISGTGSLSTDTQYF	TGTGCCATCAGCGGGACAGGGAGCCTTAGCACAGATACGCAGTATTTT
TRBV21-1	NA	NA	TRBJ1-1	CASNLDPVLHSSTEAFF	TGTGCCAGCAACCTAGACCCAGTTCTACACTCTAGCACTGAAGCTTTCTTT
TRBV11-1	NA	once	TRBJ1-3	CASSLFRDGNTIYF	TGTGCCAGCAGCTTATTCAGGGATGGAAACACCATATATTTT
TRBV29-1	TRBD1	NA	TRBJ1-2	CSVDEDRAGGYTF	TGCAGCGTTGACGAGGACAGGGCAGGTGGCTACACCTTC
TRBV6-5	TRBD2	once	TRBJ2-5	CASSFGGGTQETQYF	TGTGCCAGCAGTTTTGGCGGGGGGACTCAAGAGACCCAGTACTTC